A single sample is the source of the 32 T cell receptor beta chains below, sequenced in a study of shared clonotypes between healthy human individuals (TCRdb year 2020). CD8 naive samples were CD45RO-negative cells positively selected for CCR7, giving a CD45RA+CCR7+ population that excluded TemRA cells. The protocol used for the library was the immunoSEQ multiplex PCR assay. TCRdb mirrors the immuneACCESS table, restricted to in-frame sequences. Some clones are absent from its copies; in checked studies, under half trace to an unresolved V gene, and the reason for the others is unknown. This sample is represented by hundreds of thousands of clones; 90% to 95% of them were singletons. The biggest ten clones account for approximately 24% of the sample. The specimen sequenced was naive CD8+ T cells sorted from blood. The cell subset or site label corresponds to: CD45RA+CCR7+. These TCRs come from a man aged 25 to 45 in good health.

The rearrangement uses TRBV7-9 and TRBJ2-2, with D uncertain. This CDR3 is built from 16 residues. The germline CDR1 and CDR2 sequences are SEHNR and FQNEAQ (reference sequence). V was pared by 4 bases and J by 0 bases, with 12 bases between. The CDR3 loop is CASSSSNHPNTGELFF. CDR3 DNA sequence: TGTGCCAGCAGCTCCAGTAACCACCCGAACACCGGGGAGCTGTTTTTT.

This chain connects TRBV28 to TRBJ2-3, with 7 bases that match TRBD1. CDR3 length: 15 amino acids. Germline V gene sequence: CDR1 MDHEN, CDR2 SYDVKM. Losses at the gene ends were 5 bases for V and 2 bases for J; bases not matched to a gene: 7. CDR3 DNA: TGTGCCAGCAGTCGTACAGGGGATTACACAGATACGCAGTATTTT. Translating it yields CASSRTGDYTDTQYF.

The chain has TRBV2 and TRBJ2-1, with D possibly matching TRBD1 (6 bases). Germline V CDR1 and CDR2: SNHLY, FYNNEI. V lost 7 bases and J 2 bases, leaving 15 bases between the germline ends. The CDR3 contains 15 residues. This CDR3 reads CASTLTGTPYNEQFF. The CDR3 DNA reads TGTGCCAGCACCCTGACCGGGACACCCTACAATGAGCAGTTCTTC.

This chain joins TRBV5-1 and TRBJ1-1; TRBD1 agrees at 7 bases. V lost 3 bases to trimming and J lost 1 base; unmatched junction nucleotides: 9. CDR1 is SGHRS, CDR2 YFSETQ, per germline. The CDR3 totals 16 residues. The CDR3 loop reads CASSYRTGTANTEAFF. The CDR3 DNA reads as TGCGCCAGCAGCTACCGAACCGGGACAGCGAACACTGAAGCTTTCTTT.

The chain carries TRBV19 and TRBJ2-7; no clear D. CDR1 and CDR2 (germline): LNHDA, SQIVND (reference sequence). This CDR3 is built from 14 residues. Trimming removed 3 bases at V and 6 bases at J, with 15 bases between. The CDR3 coding sequence is TGTGCCAGTAGTATGTCGGCTCTTACCCCCGAGCAGTACTTC. This gives the protein CASSMSALTPEQYF.

This chain links TRBV13 with TRBJ2-3, with D perhaps TRBD1 or TRBD2 (5 bases each). This CDR3 comprises 14 residues. Looked up from germline, CDR1 is PRHDT and CDR2 is FYEKMQ (reference sequence). With 7 bases removed from V and 0 bases from J, the gap between germline ends came to 11 bases. The CDR3 DNA follows: TGTGCCAGCAAAGGGACGGGAAGCACAGATACGCAGTATTTT. It specifies CASKGTGSTDTQYF.

This clone appeared a single time. This chain connects TRBV30 to TRBJ1-4; TRBD1 agrees at 8 bases. Per the germline V gene, CDR1 is GTSNPN and CDR2 is SVGIG (reference sequence). The CDR3 sequence is 14 residues long. Trimming removed 3 bases from V and 3 bases from J; junction bases left unmatched: 3. The CDR3 loop reads CAWSQGAANEKLFF. CDR3 nucleotides: TGTGCCTGGAGCCAGGGGGCGGCTAATGAAAAACTGTTTTTT.

The rearrangement links TRBV7-2 to TRBJ1-4; D not resolved. Trimming took 1 base from V and 7 from J, leaving 19 bases between them. The germline gives CDR1 SGHTA, CDR2 FQGNSA. This CDR3 contains 17 residues. For the CDR3, the DNA is TGTGCCAGCAGCTTAGAGCCGATCCGGACGAGCGGTGAAAAACTGTTTTTT. This codes for CASSLEPIRTSGEKLFF.

The CDR3 region is CASSLEVSGLGVTGELFF. The CDR3 DNA is TGTGCCAGCAGCTTAGAAGTCTCGGGACTAGGTGTCACCGGGGAGCTGTTTTTT. The rearrangement uses TRBV7-9 and TRBJ2-2, with 8 positions matching TRBD2. V shed 1 base and J 4 bases; nucleotides not matched to a gene: 11. The CDR3 is 18 residues long. The germline CDR1 and CDR2 sequences are SEHNR and FQNEAQ (reference sequence).

The CDR3 protein is CASSLLSGPYYEQYF. CDR3 coding DNA: TGCGCCAGCAGCCTCCTTAGCGGGCCCTACTACGAGCAGTACTTC. This rearrangement joins TRBV4-3 to TRBJ2-7, with 7 bases lining up with TRBD2. From germline, CDR1 is LGHNA and CDR2 YSLEER. There are 15 residues in the CDR3. The V gene end was trimmed by 4 bases and the J gene end by 3 bases; junction bases not matched to a gene: 9.

The V call is TRBV5-1, the J call TRBJ2-1, with 11 bases matching TRBD2. V shed 3 bases and J 1 base; nucleotides not matched to a gene: 9. The CDR3 runs 18 residues. The germline gives CDR1 SGHRS, CDR2 YFSETQ. CDR3 DNA: TGCGCCAGCAGCTCCAACATAGCGGGAGGGCTTTCCTACAATGAGCAGTTCTTC. This gives the protein CASSSNIAGGLSYNEQFF.

The V and J genes are TRBV29-1 and TRBJ2-7; D may correspond to TRBD1 or TRBD2 (5 bases each). The germline gives CDR1 SQVTM, CDR2 ANQGSEA. The CDR3 has 11 residues. Between the trimmed V and J ends, which lost 7 bases and 3 bases, there was a span of 10 bases. The CDR3 reads CSAGRSYEQYF. Written as DNA, the CDR3 is TGCAGCGCGGGACGGAGCTACGAGCAGTACTTC.

The rearrangement uses TRBV7-6 and TRBJ2-7; D might be TRBD1 (6 bases). The CDR3 covers 14 residues. V lost 1 base and J lost 3, with 10 bases in between. Germline V gene data show CDR1 as SGHVS and CDR2 as FNYEAQ. CDR3 sequence (DNA): TGTGCCAGCAGCTTAGAGGTACAGGGCTACGAGCAGTACTTC. Encoded protein: CASSLEVQGYEQYF.

The V and J genes are TRBV5-6 and TRBJ1-5; D might be TRBD1 (6 bases). Deletions cut 0 bases from V and 5 bases from J, with 9 bases between. CDR3 size: 14 residues. CDR1 and CDR2 from the germline V gene are SGHDT and YYEEEE. In nucleotides, the CDR3 is TGTGCCAGCAGCTTGGGTTCAGGGGATCAGCCCCAGCATTTT. Translating gives CASSLGSGDQPQHF.

The chain has TRBV5-1 and TRBJ2-2; D is unresolved. The CDR3 has 16 amino acids. V lost 4 bases, J lost 1 base, and 14 bases lay in between. CDR1 is SGHRS, CDR2 YFSETQ, per germline. CDR3 sequence (DNA): TGCGCCAGCAGCCGACATCGGGCCTTGAACACCGGGGAGCTGTTTTTT. Its protein is CASSRHRALNTGELFF.

The table lists this clone with a count of one. The chain is built from TRBV4-1 and TRBJ2-5; no reliable D call. The CDR3 has 13 residues. Germline V gene sequence: CDR1 MGHRA, CDR2 YSYEKL. V was pared by 2 bases and J by 4 bases, with 8 bases between. In nucleotides, the CDR3 is TGCGCCAGCAGCCAAAGCCCGGGAGAGACCCAGTACTTC. This codes for CASSQSPGETQYF.

This chain joins TRBV7-2 and TRBJ2-7; D gene ambiguous. Trimming stripped 0 bases from V and 0 bases from J, with 21 bases between. Germline loops: CDR1 SGHTA, CDR2 FQGNSA. This CDR3 is 19 amino acids long. In DNA form, the CDR3 reads TGTGCCAGCAGCTTAGCCCCTCCTAACGTGGATTCGTACTCCTACGAGCAGTACTTC. Residues: CASSLAPPNVDSYSYEQYF.

The chain joins TRBV11-2 to TRBJ2-6; D not resolved. Trimming took off 1 base at V and 0 bases at J, with 7 bases between the two ends. The CDR3 is 16 amino acids. CDR1 is SGHAT and CDR2 is FQNNGV in the germline V gene. CDR3 residues: CASSLVKGSGANVLTF. The CDR3 DNA is TGTGCCAGCAGCTTAGTTAAGGGCTCTGGGGCCAACGTCCTGACTTTC.

This chain connects TRBV6-4 to TRBJ1-4, with a tentative D call TRBD1 (5 bases). The CDR3 runs to 15 residues. Trimming cost V 7 bases and J 4 bases, with 16 bases left between them. The germline gives CDR1 MRHNA, CDR2 SNTAGT. The CDR3 DNA reads TGTGCCAGCACGGGACCGGCAGGGCATAATGAAAAACTGTTTTTT. It codes for CASTGPAGHNEKLFF.

This rearrangement joins TRBV28 to TRBJ2-1, with no clear D. Per the germline V gene, CDR1 is MDHEN and CDR2 is SYDVKM. CDR3 size: 14 residues. Trimming removed 10 bases from V and 0 bases from J, with 13 bases in between. DNA for the CDR3: TGTGCCATTCGGCCCGGGTACTCCTACAATGAGCAGTTCTTC. It translates to CAIRPGYSYNEQFF.

The chain joins TRBV7-6 to TRBJ2-2; D gene unclear. The CDR3 has 14 residues. V shed 1 base and J shed 5 bases, with 8 bases lying between them. Germline-derived CDR1 and CDR2 are SGHVS and FNYEAQ. CDR3: CASSLEVETGELFF. CDR3 in DNA: TGTGCCAGCAGCTTAGAGGTCGAAACCGGGGAGCTGTTTTTT.

With regard to this clone: Other DNA sequences in this sample translate to the same CDR3. This chain connects TRBV11-2 to TRBJ2-3; D not certain. The CDR3 totals 14 residues. CDR1 and CDR2 from the germline V gene are SGHAT and FQNNGV. V was shortened by 1 base and J by 1 base, with 6 bases between the two germline ends. CDR3 amino acids: CASSLGTGTDTQYF. CDR3 nucleotides: TGTGCCAGCAGCTTAGGAACGGGCACAGATACGCAGTATTTT.

This rearrangement joins TRBV6-5 to TRBJ2-7; TRBD1 aligns across 9 bases. J gave up 5 bases and V 0 bases, and 2 bases lay outside the gene matches. The CDR3 spans 14 residues. Germline lookup yields CDR1 MNHEY and CDR2 SVGAGI. The CDR3 region is CASSYSDRGNEQYF. The CDR3 DNA reads TGTGCCAGCAGTTACTCGGACAGGGGAAACGAGCAGTACTTC.

The chain is built from TRBV15 and TRBJ1-3, with D hard to call. The V end lost 0 bases, the J end lost 0 bases, and 9 bases lay between the germline ends. CDR3 length equals 16 residues. Germline V lookup: CDR1 LNHNV, CDR2 YYDKDF (reference sequence). CDR3 sequence reads: CATSRDPPVSGNTIYF. CDR3 nucleotide sequence: TGTGCCACCAGCAGAGATCCCCCAGTCTCTGGAAACACCATATATTTT.

This chain links TRBV28 with TRBJ2-5, with a tentative D call TRBD1 (6 bases). Trimming removed 6 bases at V and 5 bases at J, with 19 bases between. The CDR3 is 15 residues long. CDR1 and CDR2 from the germline V gene are MDHEN and SYDVKM. As DNA, the CDR3 is TGTGCCAGCAGCCCAGGCGGCAGGGGCTGGGAGACCCAGTACTTC. Encoded protein: CASSPGGRGWETQYF.

The chain links TRBV7-9 to TRBJ2-5, with 7 positions matching TRBD1. The CDR3 extends over 15 amino acids. The V and J ends lost 5 bases and 5 bases, in that order; junction bases with no gene match: 11. Germline V gives CDR1 SEHNR, CDR2 FQNEAQ (reference sequence). CDR3 sequence reads: CASSQSRTGGETQYF. CDR3 sequence (DNA): TGTGCCAGCAGCCAGAGCCGGACAGGCGGGGAGACCCAGTACTTC.

This chain connects TRBV28 to TRBJ2-2, with 7 bases identical to TRBD1. The CDR3 contains 17 residues. After removal of 4 bases from V and 5 bases from J, the junction contained 13 bases not matched to a gene. Germline CDR1 reads MDHEN; CDR2 reads SYDVKM. CDR3 in amino acids: CASSSPRGGQGTGELFF. Written as DNA, the CDR3 is TGTGCCAGCAGTTCACCACGAGGGGGCCAAGGGACCGGGGAGCTGTTTTTT.

The chain recombines TRBV6-6 with TRBJ2-1; 8 nucleotides match TRBD2. The CDR3 runs to 15 residues. Trimming at V came to 4 bases and at J to 2 bases, leaving 4 bases not matched to a gene. Germline values: CDR1 MNHNY, CDR2 SVGAGI (reference sequence). Written as DNA, the CDR3 is TGTGCCAGCAGTTCACTAGCGGTAACCTACAATGAGCAGTTCTTC. Residues: CASSSLAVTYNEQFF.

As to this clone: The CDR3 does not end in the conserved phenylalanine or tryptophan, so this is likely a read error. It is unclear where the CDR3 begins or ends on the DNA, so no DNA is shown, and the CDR3 is as TCRdb lists it. The chain recombines TRBV14 with TRBJ2-7. The germline V gene has CDR1 SGHDN and CDR2 FVKESK. The CDR3 extends over 11 residues, inclusive of both ends. The CDR3 spells CASSQEYDPSI.

This rearrangement joins TRBV9 to TRBJ1-2; TRBD1 is a possible D gene (5 bases). The CDR3 consists of 13 residues. Between the trimmed V and J ends, which lost 2 bases and 4 bases, there was a span of 9 bases. CDR1 and CDR2 (germline): SGDLS, YYNGEE. CDR3 loop: CASSVGTAYGYTF. DNA of the CDR3: TGTGCCAGCAGCGTGGGGACGGCCTATGGCTACACCTTC.

J is TRBJ1-4 and V is TRBV15; D not certain. Germline CDR1 reads LNHNV; CDR2 reads YYDKDF (reference sequence). Trimming shortened V by 1 base and J by 6 bases, and 12 bases separated the two germline ends. There are 15 residues in the CDR3. Here the CDR3 reads CATSRVGRTYEKLFF. CDR3 nucleotide sequence: TGTGCCACCAGCAGAGTAGGCAGGACCTATGAAAAACTGTTTTTT.

J is TRBJ2-1 and V is TRBV15, with 11 nucleotides matching TRBD2. CDR3 length equals 19 residues. The V gene's germline CDR1 is LNHNV and CDR2 YYDKDF (reference sequence). Unmatched junction bases numbered 14, after V lost 4 bases and J lost 3 bases. The CDR3 spells CATSTSSGRAYPLYNEQFF. The CDR3 DNA reads TGTGCCACCAGCACAAGTAGCGGGAGGGCCTATCCGCTCTACAATGAGCAGTTCTTC.